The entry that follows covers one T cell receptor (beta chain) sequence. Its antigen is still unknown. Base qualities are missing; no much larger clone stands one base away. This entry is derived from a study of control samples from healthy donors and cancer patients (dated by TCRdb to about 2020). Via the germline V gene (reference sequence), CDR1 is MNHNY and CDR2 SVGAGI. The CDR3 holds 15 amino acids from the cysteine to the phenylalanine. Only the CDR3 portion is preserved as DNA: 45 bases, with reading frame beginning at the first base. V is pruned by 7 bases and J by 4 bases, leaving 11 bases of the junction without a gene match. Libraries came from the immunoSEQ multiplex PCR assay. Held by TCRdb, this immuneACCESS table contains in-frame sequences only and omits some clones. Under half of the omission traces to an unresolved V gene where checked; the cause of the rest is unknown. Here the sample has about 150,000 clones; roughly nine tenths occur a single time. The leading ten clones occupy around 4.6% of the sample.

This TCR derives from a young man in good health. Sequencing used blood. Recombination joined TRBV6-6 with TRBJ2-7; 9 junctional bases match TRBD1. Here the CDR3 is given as CASTREGTGLYEQYF. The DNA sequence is TGTGCCAGCACTAGAGAGGGGACAGGGCTTTACGAGCAGTACTTC.